A single TCR beta chain is shown here with its context. The data belong to a study of shared clonotypes between healthy human individuals. The protocol was immunoSEQ multiplex PCR, while the TCRdb copy is restricted to in-frame clones and leaves out a portion. The profile shows 950,000 to 1,100,000 clones, about three quarters of them singletons. CDR3 length: 14 amino acids. Trimming cost V 7 bases and J 4 bases, with 16 bases left between them. Germline V gene sequence: CDR1 SGHRS, CDR2 YFSETQ. This chain uses TRBV5-1 with TRBJ2-3, with D perhaps matching TRBD1 (5 bases). The receptor's source is a man aged 18 to 29 in good health. Material: memory CD4+ T cells sorted from blood. The subset was: CD45RA-negative fraction. DNA of the CDR3: TGCGCCAGCGGGCGCAGACAACAGGCAGATACGCAGTATTTT. Encoded protein: CASGRRQQADTQYF.